This TCR beta chain came from a study of blood T cells in healthy people across ages. Study-wide points: PBMCs left unsorted prevented a conclusive naive versus antigen-experienced comparison.

Comment on this clonotype: The antigen is undetermined.

With a J-beta primer mix and a sample-barcoded 5' primer, a second PCR ran 7 to 11 cycles. TCRdb processed the 5' RACE reads anew with MiXCR; each CDR3 protein has one entry. The sample gives 1,100,000 or so distinct CDR3 sequences, 35% to 55% of which show up once; under 20% is in the top ten. The V end lost 6 bases, the J end lost 1 base, and 25 bases lay between the germline ends. The CDR3 is 20 residues long. Germline V gene sequence: CDR1 MNHNS, CDR2 SASEGT. The sample consisted of blood. The TCR sequence derives from a woman aged 60-70 years in good health. The chain has TRBV6-1 and TRBJ2-6; D could derive from TRBD1 or TRBD2 (5 bases each). CDR3 DNA: TGTGCCAGCAGGCTCCGCCCAAGCCGGGACGTAAGGTCTGGGGCCAACGTCCTGACTTTC. It specifies CASRLRPSRDVRSGANVLTF.